This TCR beta chain is drawn from a study of blood T cell repertoires in COVID-19. V lost 8 bases to trimming and J lost 5 bases; unmatched junction nucleotides: 2. Germline CDR1 LNHDA, CDR2 SQIVND (reference sequence). This CDR3 region has 13 residues. The data were produced by immunoSEQ multiplex PCR, yet TCRdb's version contains in-frame clones alone and is incomplete. The table has approximately 360,000 clones, around four fifths seen once. The source material was PBMCs or T cells enriched from blood (not recorded which). This chain joins TRBV19 and TRBJ1-3; the match to TRBD1 covers 11 bases. This clonotype was obtained from a woman aged 50 to 65 who had recovered from COVID-19. DNA of the CDR3: TGTGCCAGTGCGGACAGGGGGCGAAACACCATATATTTT. As protein: CASADRGRNTIYF.